One sample yielded the 8 T cell receptor beta chains listed below, sequenced in a study of blood T cells in healthy people across ages (dated by TCRdb to the mid-2010s). Library construction relied on 5' RACE. The data were produced on an Illumina HiSeq 2500. A second about 7 to 12 cycle PCR used a sample-barcoded 5' primer and a J-beta primer mix. Through fastp at Q25 and MiXCR, TCRdb rebuilt clones from the public reads, retaining in-frame beta chains. Identical CDR3 protein sequences are pooled into one entry, listed with their most common genes and DNA. This sample holds about 1,400,000 distinct CDR3 sequences; about 43% were observed only once. Together, the top ten hold 7.9% of the sample. Sequencing input: blood. These receptors all come from a woman aged 18-30 years in good health.

This clonotype came up a few times. V is TRBV2 and J is TRBJ2-3; 8 bases match TRBD2. This CDR3 is built from 14 residues. Germline V lookup: CDR1 SNHLY, CDR2 FYNNEI. V lost 6 bases and J lost 2; bases outside the gene matches: 4. DNA for the CDR3: TGTGCCAGCAGACTAGCGGAGCCCACAGATACGCAGTATTTT. Translated: CASRLAEPTDTQYF.

A few counts support this clonotype. Relative to the germline gene, one junction end is altered; a read error may explain this. The CDR3 nucleotides are TGTGCTAGCAGCCCCGGGGAGTTCACTGAAGCTTTCTTT. Translated: CASSPGEFTEAFF. The chain recombines TRBV7-7 with TRBJ1-1; D gene uncertain. CDR1 is SSHAT, CDR2 FNYEAQ, per germline (reference sequence). This CDR3 region has 13 residues.

The V gene is TRBV6-1, the J gene TRBJ1-2; D not certain. Trimming shortened V by 4 bases and J by 6 bases, and 15 bases separated the two germline ends. This CDR3 is 14 amino acids long. Per the germline V gene, CDR1 is MNHNS and CDR2 is SASEGT. CDR3 coding DNA: TGTGCCAGCAGTGCCCCCCCCCTTACAGATGGCTACACCTTC. Amino acid sequence: CASSAPPLTDGYTF.

The V and J genes are TRBV12-3 or TRBV12-4 and TRBJ2-1; maybe TRBD2 (5 bases). The CDR3 sequence is 14 residues long. V was pared by 5 bases and J by 1 base, with 9 bases between. The CDR3 DNA follows: TGTGCCAGCAGTCCGAAGCGGTCCTACAATGAGCAGTTCTTC. Protein: CASSPKRSYNEQFF.

This chain links TRBV5-1 with TRBJ2-7; TRBD2 might be the D (6 bases). CDR1 is SGHRS, CDR2 YFSETQ, per germline. The CDR3 runs to 23 residues. Trimming stripped 1 base from V and 7 bases from J, with 42 bases between. The CDR3 sequence: CASSLRPTRVVKQNLSSYNEQYF. DNA for the CDR3: TGCGCCAGCAGCTTGCGCCCGACTAGGGTCGTCAAGCAAAACCTCAGCTCCTACAATGAGCAGTACTTC.

This clonotype was seen once. The DNA for the CDR3 is TGTGCCAGCAGTGAACCCGGGAGGGTGATGTATGGCTACACCTTC. It encodes CASSEPGRVMYGYTF. V usage is TRBV6-1 and J usage is TRBJ1-2; D is unresolved. The CDR3 has 15 residues. The V and J ends lost 2 bases and 5 bases respectively, with 15 bases between them. Germline-derived CDR1 and CDR2 are MNHNS and SASEGT.

This clonotype was counted a few times. The chain links TRBV7-2 to TRBJ2-5; 8 nucleotides match TRBD2. The CDR3 has 15 residues. The V segment lost 8 bases and the J segment 4 bases; nucleotides outside the gene matches: 12. The V gene's germline CDR1 is SGHTA and CDR2 FQGNSA. CDR3 nucleotides: TGTGCCAGCCTTAACGGGGGGGGCGGCGGAGAGACCCAGTACTTC. Protein product: CASLNGGGGGETQYF.

The gene calls are TRBV9 and TRBJ2-5; unclear D gene. Trimming shortened V by 0 bases and J by 4 bases, and 10 bases separated the two germline ends. The germline gives CDR1 SGDLS, CDR2 YYNGEE. This CDR3 is built from 14 residues. CDR3: CASSVGGSSETQYF. CDR3 sequence (DNA): TGTGCCAGCAGCGTAGGGGGTTCCTCAGAGACCCAGTACTTC.